One and the same sample provided the 15 T cell receptor beta chains below, sequenced in a study of T cell clusters in autoimmune cytopenias. Approximately 36,000 genome equivalents of blood DNA were amplified for TRB. TRB rearrangements were amplified by touch-down multiplex PCR with mixed TRB-A/B primers. Using the multiplex PCR reads, TCRdb records one entry per CDR3 protein without DNA. The listing contains under 9,500 distinct CDR3 sequences. Sequencing was performed on peripheral blood. The receptors were sampled from a human donor with an autoimmune cytopenia or autoimmune hepatitis (not recorded which).

This clonotype is classed as medium-sized by frequency. The chain carries TRBV5-4 and TRBJ2-7; TCRdb lists TRBD1, though no DNA is available to test this call. The CDR3 extends over 15 amino acids. Germline assignment: CDR1 SGHNT and CDR2 YYREEE (reference sequence). CDR3 amino acids: CASSLVGTGTYEQYF.

This clonotype is labeled medium-sized based on frequency. The genes are TRBV7-9 and TRBJ2-3. This CDR3 region has 16 residues. Germline CDR1 reads SEHNR; CDR2 reads FQNEAQ (reference sequence). CDR3 amino acids: CASSYMTGMGSDTQYF.

This rearrangement joins TRBV10-3 to TRBJ2-3; TCRdb's D gene call, TRBD1, goes unchecked for lack of DNA. This CDR3 has 13 amino acids. Germline V gene lookup returns CDR1 ENHRY and CDR2 SYGVKD. CDR3 region: CAIRGGNTDTQYF.

J is TRBJ2-3 and V is TRBV14; TCRdb's D gene call, TRBD2, goes unchecked for lack of DNA. The CDR3 has 17 amino acids. Germline-derived CDR1 and CDR2 are SGHDN and FVKESK. The CDR3 sequence is CASSQIDRRRFTDTQYF.

The V gene is TRBV9, the J gene TRBJ2-3. The germline V gene encodes CDR1 SGDLS and CDR2 YYNGEE. CDR3 length: 15 amino acids. CDR3 region: CASSVRLVSTDTQYF.

The rearrangement uses TRBV11-2 and TRBJ2-7; TCRdb's D gene call, TRBD1, goes unchecked for lack of DNA. This CDR3 has 15 amino acids. Germline lookup yields CDR1 SGHAT and CDR2 FQNNGV. The CDR3 reads CASSLDPGTGTKQYF.

The V call is TRBV20-1, the J call TRBJ2-1; TCRdb picks TRBD2, but there is no DNA to check that call. Per the germline V gene, CDR1 is DFQATT and CDR2 is SNEGSKA (reference sequence). The CDR3 loop spans 14 amino acids. Here the CDR3 reads CSARVLLPSNEQFF.

The V gene is TRBV29-1, the J gene TRBJ2-7; with no DNA, the TCRdb D assignment of TRBD1 cannot be verified. The germline gives CDR1 SQVTM, CDR2 ANQGSEA. The CDR3 consists of 13 residues. CDR3 region: CSVFGQGAYEQYF.

V and J are TRBV20-1 and TRBJ2-7; the TCRdb call, TRBD2, lacks DNA for checking. The CDR3 runs 14 residues. Germline V lookup: CDR1 DFQATT, CDR2 SNEGSKA (reference sequence). The CDR3: CSALEASGRTEQYF.

The chain uses TRBV7-9 and TRBJ2-1; TCRdb returns TRBD1, unconfirmable since there is no DNA. This CDR3 spans 15 amino acids. Germline CDR1 reads SEHNR; CDR2 reads FQNEAQ (reference sequence). CDR3: CASSSGQLIYNEQFF.

By frequency, this clonotype is medium-sized. J is TRBJ1-5 and V is TRBV15; there is no DNA to check the TCRdb D call of TRBD1. The CDR3 runs to 18 residues. Germline CDR1 and CDR2: LNHNV and YYDKDF (reference sequence). The CDR3 here is CATSRAGKHRVSNQPQHF.

This clonotype is medium-sized by frequency. This sequence joins TRBV5-4 and TRBJ1-1; the TCRdb D gene call, TRBD1, has no DNA to confirm it. The CDR3 is 14 residues long. Germline assignment: CDR1 SGHNT and CDR2 YYREEE (reference sequence). The CDR3 reads CASSRGGENTEAFF.

This clonotype is deemed medium-sized by its frequency. The gene calls are TRBV6-5 and TRBJ2-7; TCRdb calls TRBD1, which cannot be checked without DNA. The CDR3 sequence is 15 residues long. Germline CDR1 is MNHEY and CDR2 is SVGAGI. CDR3 sequence: CASSPQITGRYEQYF.

This chain uses TRBV24-1 with TRBJ2-1; no DNA is available, so the TRBD2 call from TCRdb remains unchecked. In germline, CDR1 is KGHDR, CDR2 SFDVKD. This CDR3 comprises 17 residues. CDR3 loop: CATSDFTSGSWHNEQFF.

This clonotype counts as medium-sized by frequency. The V call is TRBV5-6, the J call TRBJ1-1. The germline V gene has CDR1 SGHDT and CDR2 YYEEEE. The CDR3 has 13 residues. This CDR3 is CASSWTAGHEAFF.